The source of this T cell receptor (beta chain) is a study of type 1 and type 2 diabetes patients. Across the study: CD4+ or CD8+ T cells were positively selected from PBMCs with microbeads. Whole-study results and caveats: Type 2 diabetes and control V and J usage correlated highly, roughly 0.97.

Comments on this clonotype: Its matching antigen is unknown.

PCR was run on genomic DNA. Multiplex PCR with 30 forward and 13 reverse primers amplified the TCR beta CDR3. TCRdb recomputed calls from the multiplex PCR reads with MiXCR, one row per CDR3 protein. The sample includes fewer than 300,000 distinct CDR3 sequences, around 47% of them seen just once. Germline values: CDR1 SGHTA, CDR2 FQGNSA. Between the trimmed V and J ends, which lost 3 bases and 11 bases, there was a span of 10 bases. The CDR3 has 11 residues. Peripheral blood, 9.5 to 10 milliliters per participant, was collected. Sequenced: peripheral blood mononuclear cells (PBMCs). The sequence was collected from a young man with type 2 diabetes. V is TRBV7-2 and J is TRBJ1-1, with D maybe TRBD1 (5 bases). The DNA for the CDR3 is TGTGCCAGCAGCTTTGGCAGGGCGGCTTTCTTT. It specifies CASSFGRAAFF.